One sample yielded the 15 T cell receptor beta chains listed below, sequenced in a study of T-cell reconstitution after alpha-beta-depleted transplantation in children (dated by TCRdb to the mid-2010s). Receptors were amplified or captured by PCR. The sequencer was an Illumina HiSeq 2500. To normalize quantification of the TCRbeta repertoire, the TCR libraries were built with molecular barcoding that relied on unique molecular identifiers. TCRdb reworked the public reads: Q25 trimming with fastp, MiXCR clone assembly, productive beta chains retained. CDR3 protein sequences are deduplicated, and each keeps its most common genes and DNA. Within this sample are more than 200,000 distinct CDR3 sequences, with around 25% of them counted one time only. Clones ranked in the top ten supply more than 2% of the sample. Taken with the paper, the label for treatment or condition translates to: allogeneic hematopoietic cell transplantation with graft depleted of TCRalphabeta T cells and CD19 B cells.

The sample was PBMCs, taken before TCRalphabeta/CD19-depleted stem cell transplant. Source of these receptors: a girl aged 2 to 9 with Fanconi anemia, due to receive a stem cell transplant.

The V gene is TRBV5-1, the J gene TRBJ2-2; 10 nucleotides match TRBD2. Per the germline V gene, CDR1 is SGHRS and CDR2 is YFSETQ. The CDR3 loop spans 17 amino acids. V was pared by 2 bases and J by 4 bases, with 8 bases of the junction left unmatched. Written as DNA, the CDR3 is TGCGCCAGCAGCTTAAGTCTAGCGGGGGATGGCACCGGGGAGCTGTTTTTT. The encoded protein is CASSLSLAGDGTGELFF.

This rearrangement joins TRBV29-1 to TRBJ2-7; 8 positions agree with TRBD1. The germline V gene has CDR1 SQVTM and CDR2 ANQGSEA. J was trimmed by 2 bases and V by 7 bases; bases with no gene match: 4. The CDR3 contains 12 residues. CDR3 DNA sequence: TGCAGCGCCAAACAGGGGGCCTACGAGCAGTACTTC. Its protein is CSAKQGAYEQYF.

V is TRBV29-1 and J is TRBJ2-2; D possibly corresponds to TRBD1 (5 bases). CDR1 SQVTM and CDR2 ANQGSEA come from the germline V gene. The germline V and J ends were trimmed by 3 bases and 6 bases, with 11 bases remaining between them. This CDR3 is built from 13 residues. In nucleotides, the CDR3 is TGCAGCGTTGAGCAGGGTCAGGCCGGGGAGCTGTTTTTT. This translates into CSVEQGQAGELFF.

This clonotype was counted between two and nine times. The rearrangement links TRBV11-3 to TRBJ2-1; 13 bases map to TRBD2. The CDR3 is 18 amino acids. Germline V gene lookup returns CDR1 SGHNT and CDR2 YENEEA. V shed 3 bases and J 0 bases; nucleotides not matched to a gene: 5. The DNA for the CDR3 is TGTGCCAGCAGCTTTTGGACTAGCGGGAGTTACTCCTACAATGAGCAGTTCTTC. As protein: CASSFWTSGSYSYNEQFF.

This clonotype was recorded many times. V usage is TRBV29-1 and J usage is TRBJ2-7, with a possible D match to TRBD2 (6 bases). This CDR3 has 13 amino acids. Germline assignment: CDR1 SQVTM and CDR2 ANQGSEA. The V gene lost 1 base and the J gene lost 4 bases, with 11 bases spanning the gap. CDR3 nucleotide sequence: TGCAGCGTTGAAGGGTTAGCGGAATACGAGCAGTACTTC. Residues: CSVEGLAEYEQYF.

This clonotype turned up a few times. The chain has TRBV6-2 or TRBV6-3 and TRBJ1-1; the D gene is possibly TRBD1 (5 bases). V was shortened by 4 bases and J by 1 base, with 34 bases between the two germline ends. The CDR3 covers 22 residues. The germline V gene has CDR1 MNHEY and CDR2 SVGEGT. The CDR3 is CASSWDLDVTDGLVVPNTEAFF. Here the CDR3 DNA reads TGTGCCAGCAGTTGGGACCTAGATGTAACAGATGGTTTGGTAGTCCCGAACACTGAAGCTTTCTTT.

The sample holds many counts of this clonotype. The chain employs TRBV12-3 or TRBV12-4 and TRBJ1-2, with a tentative D call TRBD1 (5 bases). The V gene lost 3 bases and the J gene lost 4 bases, with 9 bases spanning the gap. This CDR3 is 13 amino acids long. The DNA for the CDR3 is TGTGCCAGCAGTTTCAGGGTTATCTATGGCTACACCTTC. Its translation is CASSFRVIYGYTF.

This clonotype has at least ten counts. CDR3 DNA sequence: TGTGCCAGCAAATCACAGCTAAACACCGGGGAGCTGTTTTTT. Its translation: CASKSQLNTGELFF. The chain links TRBV12-3 or TRBV12-4 to TRBJ2-2; D gene uncertain. This CDR3 is 14 amino acids long. The V end was cut by 7 bases, the J end by 2 bases, with 11 bases between.

This clonotype was found many times. The chain joins TRBV20-1 to TRBJ1-4; TRBD1 aligns across 8 bases. V was clipped by 4 bases and J by 5 bases; unmatched bases: 3. Germline CDR1 is DFQATT and CDR2 is SNEGSKA (reference sequence). The CDR3 has 13 residues. CDR3 loop: CSATGGVNEKLFF. For the CDR3, the DNA is TGCAGTGCTACAGGGGGCGTAAATGAAAAACTGTTTTTT.

The chain's CDR3 is CATSKGPLGSGELFF. The CDR3 DNA reads TGTGCCACCAGCAAGGGGCCCCTTGGTAGTGGGGAGCTGTTTTTT. The V call is TRBV15, the J call TRBJ2-2; D perhaps matches TRBD1 (5 bases). CDR3 length equals 15 residues. Germline V gives CDR1 LNHNV, CDR2 YYDKDF (reference sequence). The V and J ends lost 4 bases and 8 bases respectively, with 17 bases between them.

This clonotype was seen a handful of times. The J gene is TRBJ2-3, the V gene TRBV29-1, with D unresolved. V lost 4 bases and J 14 bases, leaving 16 bases between the germline ends. Germline CDR1 SQVTM, CDR2 ANQGSEA. This CDR3 is built from 11 residues. CDR3 amino acids: CSVVGGISPYF. For the CDR3, the DNA is TGCAGCGTTGTGGGTGGGATCTCCCCGTATTTT.

There are a few counts of this clonotype. V usage is TRBV20-1 and J usage is TRBJ2-1; 11 nucleotides match TRBD2. V shed 7 bases, J shed 3 bases, and the junction held 17 bases outside the gene matches. CDR3 size: 18 residues. CDR1 DFQATT and CDR2 SNEGSKA come from the germline V gene (reference sequence). The CDR3 DNA is TGCAGTGTTTGGGGATTAGCGGGAGGGCCCCCTTTCTACAATGAGCAGTTCTTC. It codes for CSVWGLAGGPPFYNEQFF.

This clonotype was picked up many times. The chain combines TRBV5-1 with TRBJ2-7; D might be TRBD2 (6 bases). Germline CDR1 SGHRS, CDR2 YFSETQ. The CDR3 is 16 residues long. Trimming pared 3 bases from V and 0 bases from J, leaving 16 bases between. The CDR3 coding sequence is TGCGCCAGCAGCTCCCTTGGGACTCCGAGCTCCTACGAGCAGTACTTC. Translated: CASSSLGTPSSYEQYF.

The V call is TRBV29-1, the J call TRBJ2-7; tentatively, D is TRBD2 (6 bases). The CDR3 totals 14 residues. Germline V gene lookup returns CDR1 SQVTM and CDR2 ANQGSEA. V was cut by 0 bases and J by 6 bases, with 15 bases left in between. This CDR3 reads CSVEDLAGSREQYF. The CDR3 nucleotides read TGCAGCGTTGAAGATCTGGCGGGAAGTCGCGAGCAGTACTTC.

This clonotype was picked up a small number of times. The V gene is TRBV28, the J gene TRBJ2-1; 7 nucleotides agree with TRBD2. V dropped 9 bases and J dropped 0; count of bases not matched to a gene: 5. The CDR3 covers 14 residues. The V gene's germline CDR1 is MDHEN and CDR2 SYDVKM. As DNA, the CDR3 is TGTGCCAGTGCGGGGGTACCCTCCTACAATGAGCAGTTCTTC. It specifies CASAGVPSYNEQFF. The full variable domain, in which reference TRBV28 and TRBJ2-1 provide the parts outside the CDR3, is DVKVTQSSRYLVKRTGEKVFLECVQDMDHENMFWYRQDPGLGLRLIYFSYDVKMKEKGDIPEGYSVSREKKERFSLILESASTNQTSMYLCASAGVPSYNEQFFGPGTRLTVL.